A single T cell receptor beta chain is shown here with its context. Its recognized antigen is unknown. Base-call qualities are not available, and no considerably larger clone is one nucleotide away. These data come from a study of OX40 agonist ivuxolimab in advanced cancers. With regard to the full study: Ivuxolimab was an agonistic, fully human IgG2 monoclonal antibody directed against OX40 (CD134), a costimulatory receptor. Intravenous ivuxolimab was administered to patients every 2 weeks at six dose levels: 0.01, 0.1, 0.3, 1.5, 3 and 10 mg/kg. Of the 50 to 55 dose-escalation patients, hepatocellular carcinoma was present in approximately 20, melanoma in around 15, renal cell carcinoma in 9 and head and neck cancer in 9. In the dose-escalation cohort, 82.7% of patients were male, and the mean age was approximately 60 years, with a range of 23 to 79. Prior anti-PD-1, anti-PD-L1 or anti-CTLA-4 therapy was permitted, and approximately 41% of dose-escalation patients had received checkpoint inhibitors. Partial responses occurred in three dose-escalation patients: two with cutaneous melanoma and one with hepatocellular carcinoma. The point of sequencing TCRbeta in the periphery was to test whether ivuxolimab changed TCR sequence diversity and drove clonal T-cell expansion. The paper covers the monotherapy dose-escalation part of the phase I ivuxolimab trial, which included N = 52 patients. Overall study outcomes, separate from this receptor: At doses of 0.1 to 3.0 mg/kg, clonal expansion of both CD4+ and CD8+ T cells in blood was seen between baseline and week 6. The antigen specificity of the peripheral T cells that underwent clonal expansion was not determined. Low levels of normalized T-cell clonal expansion were also seen in some patients who did not respond. In partial responders in the 0.1-3.0 mg/kg groups, normalized peripheral clonal expansion was found to be among the lowest, especially among CD8+ T cells. After ivuxolimab, more expanded clones were found on average in CD8+ T cells than in CD4+ T cells.

Genomic DNA was isolated from the sorted cells so that the TCRbeta CDR3 region could be sequenced. The immunoSEQ Assay was used for sequencing of TCRbeta CDR3 regions. TCRdb mirrors the immuneACCESS table, restricted to in-frame sequences. Some clones are absent from its copies; in checked studies, under half trace to an unresolved V gene, and the reason for the others is unknown. This sample holds tens of thousands of clones; about 88% were observed only once. The top ten hold roughly 0.38% of the sample. Trimmed from V: 0 bases; trimmed from J: 5 bases; junction bases lacking a gene match: 7. The CDR3 runs 16 amino acids, cysteine and phenylalanine included. Only the CDR3 DNA is retained, 48 bases long and in frame from the first base. CDR1 and CDR2, looked up from the germline V gene (reference sequence), are WNHNN and SYGVQD. Patients with a history of autoimmune disease or receiving systemic immunosuppression were excluded from the trial. Peripheral blood for TCR sequencing was collected from all dose cohorts at baseline, on cycle 4 day 1, and on cycle 7 day 1. Samples were obtained from an open-label, multicenter, first-in-human phase I dose-escalation trial of ivuxolimab. Adults with locally advanced or metastatic melanoma, renal cell, hepatocellular, or head and neck squamous cell carcinoma were enrolled in the trial. CD4+ and CD8+ T cells were sorted separately from peripheral blood before TCR sequencing.

The TCR comes from an adult with an advanced solid tumor such as melanoma, head and neck, liver or kidney cancer. The chain is made from TRBV10-1 and TRBJ2-1; the junction holds 7 bases that match TRBD1. Specimen: CD4+ or CD8+ T cells sorted from blood, collected in a trial of the OX40 agonist ivuxolimab. The nucleotide sequence is TGCGCCAGCAGTGAGTCGAGTGACAGGGAAGACAATGAGCAGTTCTTC. Translated, it reads CASSESSDREDNEQFF.